This TCR beta chain was obtained from a study of blood T cell repertoires in COVID-19. Study as a whole: Nucleic acid was either cDNA or gDNA, and it came from T cells, B-cell-depleted T cells, or PBMCs.

Trimming left V 7 bases short and J 7 bases short, with 19 bases between. Germline V CDR1 and CDR2: MNHEY, SVGAGI. The CDR3 consists of 15 residues. The study drew participants aged 18 to 89 years from roughly 25 US areas. Grouping used clinical history reported by participants in a survey and questionnaire. Only in-frame clones appear in the TCRdb table, and some are missing; sequencing was by immunoSEQ multiplex PCR. Of some 170,000 clones in the sample, around 81% were seen once. This sequence was found in a man between 40 and 49 years old who had recovered from COVID-19. The genes are TRBV6-5 and TRBJ1-4, with D possibly being TRBD1 (5 bases). The sample comprised PBMCs or T cells enriched from blood (not recorded which). CDR3 amino acids: CASTLGEGGGEKLFF. In nucleotides, the CDR3 is TGTGCCAGCACTCTGGGGGAAGGCGGGGGTGAAAAACTGTTTTTT.